This T cell receptor beta chain was captured by sequencing in a study of glioma-infiltrating T cells. Study-level points and caveats: Non-neoplastic patients had below-expected tissue-blood divergence, while all gliomas exceeded expectation. Tissue and blood shared very few CDR3 sequences.

The sample holds a few counts of this clonotype. Antigen unknown. Trimming pared 1 base from V and 6 bases from J, leaving 13 bases between. This CDR3 has 15 residues. Germline loops: CDR1 SGHTA, CDR2 FQGTGA. Using RNA template, CDR3s of TCR alpha and beta were amplified with iRepertoire arm-PCR. For one-step reverse transcription and amplification, about 90-450 ng of tissue mRNA or PBMC total RNA was used. TCRdb independently ran MiXCR on the multiplex PCR reads; one entry per CDR3 protein. The sample has about 130,000 distinct CDR3 sequences, under 30% seen once. Sequenced: glioma tissue, nonneoplastic brain tissue, or PBMCs (not recorded which). This clonotype was sampled from a human donor with low-grade glioma or glioblastoma, undergoing nonglioma brain surgery, or in good health (not recorded which). This sequence joins TRBV7-3 and TRBJ2-1; D remains ambiguous. The CDR3 bases are TGTGCCAGCAGCTTAAACGGAGCCGGGCGCAATGAGCAGTTCTTC. It codes for CASSLNGAGRNEQFF.